This is a list of T cell receptor beta chains from one sample in a study of blood T cells in healthy people across ages. TCRdb passed the 5' RACE reads through MiXCR, listing each CDR3 protein once. The table includes around 990,000 distinct CDR3 sequences, under 30% detected once. The same sample was also used in a study of T cells of mothers and their children.

Sequenced input: blood. The receptor source for this set is a girl aged 2-15 years in good health. Each CDR3 is given with its conserved first and last residue. Each record gives: D gene, V gene, clone size, J gene, CDR3 protein, CDR3 DNA. A D gene is named only where the DNA matches it firmly. Only some rows state a clone size, as once, few, many or a class for expanded clones.

TRBD2	TRBV10-3	few	TRBJ2-5	CAISESTQGLAGRETQYF	TGTGCCATCAGTGAGTCGACTCAGGGACTAGCGGGACGAGAGACCCAGTACTTC
-	TRBV7-8	few	TRBJ2-1	CASSRDRITYNEQFF	TGTGCCAGCAGCCGTGATAGGATTACCTACAATGAGCAGTTCTTC
TRBD1	TRBV18	-	TRBJ2-7	CASSWDRTHEQYF	TGTGCCAGCTCGTGGGACAGGACTCACGAGCAGTACTTC
TRBD1	TRBV28	-	TRBJ1-4	CASNKDRELFF	TGTGCCAGCAATAAGGACAGGGAACTGTTTTTT
-	TRBV6-1	-	TRBJ1-2	CASSEPGASPPGYTF	TGTGCCAGCAGTGAACCCGGGGCGTCGCCTCCTGGCTACACCTTC
-	TRBV5-1	many	TRBJ2-7	CASSLLVPYEQYF	TGCGCCAGCAGCTTACTGGTACCCTACGAGCAGTACTTC
TRBD2	TRBV4-1	-	TRBJ2-5	CASSLRLAGTPETQYF	TGCGCCAGCAGCCTACGACTAGCGGGAACTCCAGAGACCCAGTACTTC
-	TRBV4-3	-	TRBJ1-1	CASRQTMRNTEAFF	TGCGCCAGCAGACAAACGATGCGAAACACTGAAGCTTTCTTT
TRBD2	TRBV11-3	-	TRBJ2-2	CAGSLSGLAVGELFF	TGTGCCGGCAGCCTGTCGGGACTAGCGGTCGGGGAGCTGTTTTTT
TRBD2	TRBV20-1	-	TRBJ2-6	CSARDFRPSGGISGANVLTF	TGCAGTGCCAGAGATTTCCGGCCTAGCGGGGGGATCTCTGGGGCCAACGTCCTGACTTTC
-	TRBV9	-	TRBJ2-5	CASSVNPGNQETQYF	TGTGCCAGCAGCGTTAACCCCGGGAACCAAGAGACCCAGTACTTC
TRBD1	TRBV7-9	-	TRBJ2-5	CASSRRDRGDDQYF	TGTGCCAGCAGTCGCCGGGACAGGGGGGATGACCAGTACTTC
-	TRBV18	few	TRBJ2-5	CASSSDRQTQYF	TGTGCCAGCTCATCCGACAGGCAGACCCAGTACTTC
-	TRBV27	-	TRBJ2-7	CAASRRGNYEQYF	TGTGCCGCCTCTCGGCGAGGGAACTACGAGCAGTACTTC
TRBD2	TRBV20-1	few	TRBJ2-3	CSAQGTSGNTDTQYF	TGCAGTGCCCAAGGGACTAGCGGAAACACAGATACGCAGTATTTT
TRBD1	TRBV12-3/TRBV12-4	-	TRBJ1-2	CASSFYRGQGYTF	TGTGCCAGCAGTTTCTACAGGGGGCAAGGCTACACCTTC
-	TRBV4-1	few	TRBJ2-2	CASSQIVWAGELFF	TGCGCCAGCAGCCAAATTGTGTGGGCCGGGGAGCTGTTTTTT
TRBD2	TRBV20-1	few	TRBJ2-5	CSAAPVGRGREETQYF	TGCAGTGCTGCCCCTGTAGGGCGGGGGAGAGAAGAGACCCAGTACTTC
TRBD2	TRBV3-1	-	TRBJ2-4	CASSQDRLAGDRNIQYF	TGTGCCAGCAGCCAAGATCGATTAGCGGGAGATAGGAACATTCAGTACTTC
TRBD1	TRBV6-5	-	TRBJ1-4	CASRRQGLGEKLFF	TGTGCCAGCAGACGACAGGGACTTGGGGAAAAACTGTTTTTT
TRBD1	TRBV12-3/TRBV12-4	-	TRBJ1-3	CASSLAQGVDTIYF	TGTGCCAGCAGTTTAGCCCAGGGGGTGGACACCATATATTTT
-	TRBV6-5	-	TRBJ2-4	CASSSQFVNIQYF	TGTGCCAGCAGTTCACAATTTGTGAACATTCAGTACTTC
TRBD2	TRBV6-1	few	TRBJ2-2	CASRPTVTGGRNGELFF	TGTGCCAGCAGGCCGACTGTGACGGGGGGAAGGAACGGGGAGCTGTTTTTT
-	TRBV7-3	many	TRBJ2-1	CASSLAGAGGNEQFF	TGTGCCAGCAGCTTAGCGGGAGCAGGGGGCAATGAGCAGTTCTTC
TRBD1	TRBV19	-	TRBJ2-4	CATAKGEQGKVKNIQYF	TGTGCCACTGCAAAGGGGGAACAGGGGAAGGTCAAAAACATTCAGTACTTC
-	TRBV27	few	TRBJ2-1	CASSTRDQDVGEQFF	TGTGCCAGCAGCACTAGGGACCAGGATGTTGGTGAGCAGTTCTTC
-	TRBV5-1	few	TRBJ1-2	CASSPADFYGYTF	TGCGCCAGCAGCCCCGCGGATTTCTATGGCTACACCTTC
-	TRBV27	few	TRBJ1-4	CASRRSPNEKLFF	TGTGCCAGCCGCAGAAGTCCTAATGAAAAACTGTTTTTT
TRBD2	TRBV7-2	-	TRBJ2-3	CASSAQGESGRASTDTQYF	TGTGCCAGCAGCGCCCAAGGGGAGAGCGGGAGGGCTAGCACAGATACGCAGTATTTT
-	TRBV6-5	-	TRBJ1-2	CASSPQGLTNYGYTF	TGTGCCAGCAGTCCACAGGGCCTAACAAACTATGGCTACACCTTC
-	TRBV29-1	-	TRBJ2-1	CSVLGLEQFF	TGCAGCGTTCTTGGACTAGAGCAGTTCTTC
-	TRBV7-9	few	TRBJ1-2	CASSLLGGDHGHYGYTF	TGTGCCAGCAGCTTATTGGGGGGCGATCACGGACACTATGGCTACACCTTC
-	TRBV6-1	-	TRBJ2-5	CASRTKTSLLETQYF	TGTGCCAGCAGGACCAAGACTAGTCTGTTGGAGACCCAGTACTTC
-	TRBV7-9	few	TRBJ1-1	CASSTYGDTEAFF	TGTGCCAGCAGCACGTACGGGGACACTGAAGCTTTCTTT
TRBD2	TRBV10-2	few	TRBJ2-1	CASSGGRAMFEQFF	TGCGCCAGCAGTGGCGGGAGGGCCATGTTTGAGCAGTTCTTC